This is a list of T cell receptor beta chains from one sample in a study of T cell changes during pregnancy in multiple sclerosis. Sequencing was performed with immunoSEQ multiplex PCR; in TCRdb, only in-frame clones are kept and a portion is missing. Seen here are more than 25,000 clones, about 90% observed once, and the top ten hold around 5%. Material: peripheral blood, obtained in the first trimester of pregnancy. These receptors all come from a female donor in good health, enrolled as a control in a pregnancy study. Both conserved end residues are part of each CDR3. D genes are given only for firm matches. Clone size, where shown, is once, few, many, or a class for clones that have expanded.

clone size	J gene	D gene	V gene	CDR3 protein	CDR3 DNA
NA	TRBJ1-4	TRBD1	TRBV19	CASSIGDRGSEKLFF	TGTGCCAGTAGTATAGGGGACAGGGGTTCTGAAAAACTGTTTTTT
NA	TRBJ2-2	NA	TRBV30	CAWRAALAGELFF	TGTGCCTGGAGGGCGGCTCTGGCCGGGGAGCTGTTTTTT
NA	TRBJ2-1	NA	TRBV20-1	CSARPGNEQFF	TGCAGTGCCCGACCGGGTAATGAGCAGTTCTTC
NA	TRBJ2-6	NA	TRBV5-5	CASSSAGASGANVLTF	TGTGCCAGCAGTTCGGCGGGGGCCTCTGGGGCCAACGTCCTGACTTTC
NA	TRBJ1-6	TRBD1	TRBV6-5	CASRPRGLSPLHF	TGTGCCAGCAGACCTAGGGGGCTTTCACCCCTCCACTTT
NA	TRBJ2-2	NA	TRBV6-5	CASSPGAYGTGELFF	TGTGCCAGCAGCCCCGGAGCCTACGGCACCGGGGAGCTGTTTTTT
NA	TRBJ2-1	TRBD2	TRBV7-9	CASSPGLAGYGEQFF	TGTGCCAGCAGCCCCGGACTAGCGGGGTACGGTGAGCAGTTCTTC
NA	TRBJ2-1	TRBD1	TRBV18	CASSRDRVAYNEQFF	TGTGCCAGCTCACGGGACAGGGTCGCCTACAATGAGCAGTTCTTC
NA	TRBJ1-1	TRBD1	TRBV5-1	CASSLATTGGTEAFF	TGCGCCAGCAGCTTGGCTACGACAGGGGGGACTGAAGCTTTCTTT
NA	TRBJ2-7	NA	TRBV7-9	CASSPSGGTEEQYF	TGTGCCAGCAGCCCCTCAGGGGGGACAGAGGAGCAGTACTTC
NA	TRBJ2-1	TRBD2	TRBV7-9	CASSSLALGEQFF	TGTGCCAGCAGCTCACTAGCGTTAGGTGAGCAGTTCTTC
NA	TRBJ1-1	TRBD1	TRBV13	CASSYPTGGGTEAFF	TGTGCCAGCAGCTACCCCACAGGGGGAGGCACTGAAGCTTTCTTT
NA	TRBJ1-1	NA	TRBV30	CAWGQNAEAFF	TGTGCCTGGGGACAGAACGCTGAAGCTTTCTTT
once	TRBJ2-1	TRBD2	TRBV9	CASSVGLAGIENEQFF	TGTGCCAGCAGCGTAGGACTAGCGGGGATTGAGAATGAGCAGTTCTTC
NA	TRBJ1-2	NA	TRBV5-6	CASSLRWAGGYTF	TGTGCCAGCAGCTTGAGGTGGGCAGGGGGCTACACCTTC
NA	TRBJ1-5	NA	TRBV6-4	CASSDPDRYSNQPQHF	TGTGCCAGCAGTGATCCCGACAGATATAGCAATCAGCCCCAGCATTTT
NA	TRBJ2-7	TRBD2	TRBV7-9	CASTSSGTRAYEQYF	TGTGCCAGCACTTCATCCGGGACTAGAGCCTACGAGCAGTACTTC
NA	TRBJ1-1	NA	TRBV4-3	CASSKGSGTEAFF	TGCGCCAGCAGCAAAGGATCGGGGACTGAAGCTTTCTTT
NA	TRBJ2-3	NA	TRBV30	CALRTDLGTDTQYF	TGTGCCCTCCGGACAGACTTGGGCACAGATACGCAGTATTTT
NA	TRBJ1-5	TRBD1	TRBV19	CASSEGTGNQPQHF	TGTGCCAGTAGTGAAGGGACAGGGAATCAGCCCCAGCATTTT
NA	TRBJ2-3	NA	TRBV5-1	CASSGLYTDTQYF	TGCGCCAGCAGCGGACTCTACACAGATACGCAGTATTTT
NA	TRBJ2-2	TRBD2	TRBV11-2	CASSLDRSSGYTGELFF	TGTGCCAGCAGCTTAGATCGGTCTAGCGGGTATACCGGGGAGCTGTTTTTT
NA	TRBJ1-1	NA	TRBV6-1	CASITQGSRAFF	TGTGCCAGCATCACCCAGGGGTCCCGAGCTTTCTTT